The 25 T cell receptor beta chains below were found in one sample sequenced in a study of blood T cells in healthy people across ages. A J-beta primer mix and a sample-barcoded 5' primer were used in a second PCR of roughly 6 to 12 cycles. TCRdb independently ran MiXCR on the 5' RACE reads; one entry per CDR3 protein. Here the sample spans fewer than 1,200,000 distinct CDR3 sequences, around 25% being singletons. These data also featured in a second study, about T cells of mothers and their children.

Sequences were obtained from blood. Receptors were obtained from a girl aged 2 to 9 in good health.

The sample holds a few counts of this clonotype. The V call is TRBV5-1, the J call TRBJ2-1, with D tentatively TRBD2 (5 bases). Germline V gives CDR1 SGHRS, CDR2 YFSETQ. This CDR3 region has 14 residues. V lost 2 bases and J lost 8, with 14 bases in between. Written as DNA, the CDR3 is TGCGCCAGCAGCTTCAAAATACTAGTCGATGAGCAGTTCTTC. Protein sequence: CASSFKILVDEQFF.

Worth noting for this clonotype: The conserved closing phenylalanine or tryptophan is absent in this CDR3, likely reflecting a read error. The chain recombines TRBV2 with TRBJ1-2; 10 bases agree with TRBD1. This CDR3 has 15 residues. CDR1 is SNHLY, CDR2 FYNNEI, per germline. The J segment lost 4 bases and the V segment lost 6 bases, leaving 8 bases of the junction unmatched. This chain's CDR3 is CASSGTGASSYGYTL. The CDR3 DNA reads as TGTGCCAGCAGCGGGACAGGGGCATCAAGCTATGGCTACACCCTC.

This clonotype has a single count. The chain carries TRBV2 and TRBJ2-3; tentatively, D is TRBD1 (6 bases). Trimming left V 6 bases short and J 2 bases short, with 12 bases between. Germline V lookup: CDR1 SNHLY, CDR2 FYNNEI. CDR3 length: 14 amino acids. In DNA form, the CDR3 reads TGTGCCAGCAGCCGGGACAAAGTCACAGATACGCAGTATTTT. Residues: CASSRDKVTDTQYF.

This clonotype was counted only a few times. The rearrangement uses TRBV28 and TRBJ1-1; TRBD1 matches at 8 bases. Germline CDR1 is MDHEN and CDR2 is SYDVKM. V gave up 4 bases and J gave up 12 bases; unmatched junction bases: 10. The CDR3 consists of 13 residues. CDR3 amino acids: CASSSRTGIGTFF. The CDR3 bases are TGTGCCAGCAGTTCACGGACAGGGATTGGAACTTTCTTT.

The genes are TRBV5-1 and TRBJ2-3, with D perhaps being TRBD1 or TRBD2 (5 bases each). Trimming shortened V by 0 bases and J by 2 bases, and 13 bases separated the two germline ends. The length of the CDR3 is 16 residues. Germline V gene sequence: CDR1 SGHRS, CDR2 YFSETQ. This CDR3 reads CASSLVRGTYTDTQYF. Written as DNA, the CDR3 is TGCGCCAGCAGCTTGGTTCGTGGGACCTACACAGATACGCAGTATTTT.

CDR3 sequence reads: CASSQALGRLAGGRNEQFF. CDR3 nucleotides: TGTGCCAGCAGCCAGGCTCTGGGGCGACTAGCGGGAGGGAGAAATGAGCAGTTCTTC. The chain links TRBV7-8 to TRBJ2-5; 14 bases fit TRBD2. With the DNA end fitting TRBJ2-1 better, the J assignment may be wrong. The CDR3 covers 19 residues. Looked up from germline, CDR1 is SGHVS and CDR2 is FQNEAQ.

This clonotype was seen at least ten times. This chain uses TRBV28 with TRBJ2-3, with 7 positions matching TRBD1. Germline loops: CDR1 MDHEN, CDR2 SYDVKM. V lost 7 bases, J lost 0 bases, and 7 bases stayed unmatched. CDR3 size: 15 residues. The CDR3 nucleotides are TGTGCCAGCATCCGAACAGGGGCGAGCACAGATACGCAGTATTTT. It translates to CASIRTGASTDTQYF.

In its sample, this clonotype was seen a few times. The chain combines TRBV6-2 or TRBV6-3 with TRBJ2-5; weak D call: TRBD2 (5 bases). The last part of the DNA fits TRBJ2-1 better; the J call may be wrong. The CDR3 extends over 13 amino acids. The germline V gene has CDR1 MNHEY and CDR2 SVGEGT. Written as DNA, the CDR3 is TGTGCCAGCAGATTGGGAGTCGCCGGCGAGCAGTTCTTC. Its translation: CASRLGVAGEQFF.

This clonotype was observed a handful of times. CDR3 amino acids: CASSKGQNSPLHF. For the CDR3, the DNA is TGTGCCAGCAGCAAGGGACAGAATTCACCCCTCCACTTT. The V and J genes are TRBV7-9 and TRBJ1-6; 7 positions agree with TRBD1. Germline V lookup: CDR1 SEHNR, CDR2 FQNEAQ (reference sequence). The J segment lost 7 bases and the V segment lost 5 bases, leaving 2 bases of the junction unmatched. CDR3 length: 13 amino acids.

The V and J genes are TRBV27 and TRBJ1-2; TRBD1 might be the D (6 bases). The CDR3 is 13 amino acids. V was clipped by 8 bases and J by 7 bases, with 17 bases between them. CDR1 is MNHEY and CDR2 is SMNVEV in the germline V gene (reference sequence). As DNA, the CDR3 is TGTGCCAGCTGGAACAGGGAGCTAAGTGGCTACACCTTC. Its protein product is CASWNRELSGYTF.

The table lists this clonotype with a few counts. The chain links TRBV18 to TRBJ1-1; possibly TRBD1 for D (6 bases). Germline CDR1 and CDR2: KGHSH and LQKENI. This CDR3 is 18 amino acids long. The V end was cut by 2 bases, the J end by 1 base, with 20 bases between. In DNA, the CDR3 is TGTGCCAGCTCACCAGCGGGGGGCGCGGGTTACCGGAACACTGAAGCTTTCTTT. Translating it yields CASSPAGGAGYRNTEAFF.

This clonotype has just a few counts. The DNA of the CDR3 is TGTGCCAGCAGCCAAGCTCAGGCGGGGAGGACAGGCCGCTACGAGCAGTACTTC. Translating it yields CASSQAQAGRTGRYEQYF. V usage is TRBV14 and J usage is TRBJ2-7, with D perhaps matching TRBD1 (7 bases). The CDR3 loop spans 18 amino acids. The V end was cut by 1 base, the J end by 3 bases, with 22 bases between. Germline V CDR1 and CDR2: SGHDN, FVKESK.

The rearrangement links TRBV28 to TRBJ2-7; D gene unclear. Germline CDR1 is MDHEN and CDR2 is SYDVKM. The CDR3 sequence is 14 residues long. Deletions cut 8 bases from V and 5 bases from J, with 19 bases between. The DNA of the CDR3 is TGTGCCAGCCGCCCTATTCAGGCTACCAACGAGCAGTACTTC. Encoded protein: CASRPIQATNEQYF. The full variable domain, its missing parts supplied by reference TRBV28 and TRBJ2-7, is DVKVTQSSRYLVKRTGEKVFLECVQDMDHENMFWYRQDPGLGLRLIYFSYDVKMKEKGDIPEGYSVSREKKERFSLILESASTNQTSMYLCASRPIQATNEQYFGPGTRLTVT.

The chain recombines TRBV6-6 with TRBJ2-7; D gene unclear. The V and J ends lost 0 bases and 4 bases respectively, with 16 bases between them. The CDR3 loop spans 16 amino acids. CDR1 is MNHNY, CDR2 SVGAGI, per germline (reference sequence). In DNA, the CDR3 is TGTGCCAGCAGTTACTCTTCCACGGTTTCTGGGTACGAGCAGTACTTC. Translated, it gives CASSYSSTVSGYEQYF.

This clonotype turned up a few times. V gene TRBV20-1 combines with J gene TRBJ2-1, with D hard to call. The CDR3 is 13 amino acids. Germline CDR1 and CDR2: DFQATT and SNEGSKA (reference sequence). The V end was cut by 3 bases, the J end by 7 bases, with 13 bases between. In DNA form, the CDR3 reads TGCAGTGCTAGGGGCACTCTTGGGAATGAGCAGTTCTTC. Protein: CSARGTLGNEQFF.

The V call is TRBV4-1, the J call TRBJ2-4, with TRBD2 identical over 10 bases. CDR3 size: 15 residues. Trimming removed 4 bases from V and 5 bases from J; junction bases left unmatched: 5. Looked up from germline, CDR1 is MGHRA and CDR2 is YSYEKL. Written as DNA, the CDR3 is TGCGCCAGCAGCCTTAGCGGGGGGTCGCAAAACATTCAGTACTTC. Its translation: CASSLSGGSQNIQYF.

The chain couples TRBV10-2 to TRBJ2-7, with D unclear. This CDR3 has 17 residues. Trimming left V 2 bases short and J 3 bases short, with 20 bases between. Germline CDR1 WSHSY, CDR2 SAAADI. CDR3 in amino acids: CASSEHSPASLDYEQYF. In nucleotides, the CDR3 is TGCGCCAGCAGTGAGCATTCCCCGGCCAGCCTTGACTACGAGCAGTACTTC.

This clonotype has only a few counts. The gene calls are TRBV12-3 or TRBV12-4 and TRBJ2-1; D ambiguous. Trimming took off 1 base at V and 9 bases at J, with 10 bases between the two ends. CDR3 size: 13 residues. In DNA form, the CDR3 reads TGTGCCAGCAGTTTAGAAGGCCGAGGTGAGCAGTTCTTC. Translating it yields CASSLEGRGEQFF.

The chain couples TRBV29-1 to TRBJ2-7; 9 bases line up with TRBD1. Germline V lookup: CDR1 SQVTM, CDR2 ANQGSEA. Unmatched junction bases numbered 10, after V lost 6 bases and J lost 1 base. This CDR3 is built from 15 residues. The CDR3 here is CSVRRGGQGSYEQYF. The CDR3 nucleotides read TGCAGCGTGAGAAGAGGGGGACAGGGATCCTACGAGCAGTACTTC.

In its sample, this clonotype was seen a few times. CDR3 DNA: TGTGCCAGCAGTGGGGTAGCGGGGTTTGATGAGCAGTTCTTC. Its translation is CASSGVAGFDEQFF. This chain joins TRBV6-1 and TRBJ2-1, with 8 bases matching TRBD2. V was pared by 4 bases and J by 8 bases, with 7 bases of the junction left unmatched. The CDR3 consists of 14 residues. Germline CDR1 is MNHNS and CDR2 is SASEGT.

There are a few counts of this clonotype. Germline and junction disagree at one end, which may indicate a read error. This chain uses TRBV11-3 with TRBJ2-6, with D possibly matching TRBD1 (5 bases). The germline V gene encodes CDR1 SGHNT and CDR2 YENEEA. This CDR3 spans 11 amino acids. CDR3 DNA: TGTGCCAGCAGCTTACAGGGCTGGGCCTTTTTC. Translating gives CASSLQGWAFF.

The CDR3 DNA reads as TGCGCCAGCAGTGAAGACAGGAGCAACTATGGCTACACCTTC. Encoded protein: CASSEDRSNYGYTF. The chain carries TRBV10-2 and TRBJ1-2; TRBD1 is a possible D gene (6 bases). The CDR3 runs 14 residues. Looked up from germline, CDR1 is WSHSY and CDR2 is SAAADI. The V end lost 3 bases, the J end lost 2 bases, and 10 bases lay between the germline ends.

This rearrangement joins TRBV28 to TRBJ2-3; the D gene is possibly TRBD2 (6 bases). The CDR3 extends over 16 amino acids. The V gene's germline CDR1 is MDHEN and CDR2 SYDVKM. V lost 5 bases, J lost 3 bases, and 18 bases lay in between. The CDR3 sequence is CASSPLTGRETDTQYF. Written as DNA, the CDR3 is TGTGCCAGCAGTCCTCTCACCGGGAGAGAAACAGATACGCAGTATTTT.

The CDR3 here is CASIQGGGDEQFF. CDR3 in DNA: TGTGCCAGCATACAGGGAGGTGGTGATGAGCAGTTCTTC. The chain couples TRBV28 to TRBJ2-7; D may correspond to TRBD1 or TRBD2 (6 bases each). The better agreement between TRBJ2-1 and the DNA end casts doubt on the J call. The CDR3 covers 13 residues. Germline V gene sequence: CDR1 MDHEN, CDR2 SYDVKM.

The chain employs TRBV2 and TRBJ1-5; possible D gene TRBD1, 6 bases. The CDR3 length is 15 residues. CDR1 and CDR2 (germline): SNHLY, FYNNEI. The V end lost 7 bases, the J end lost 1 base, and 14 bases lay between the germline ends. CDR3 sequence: CASKSGERSNQPQHF. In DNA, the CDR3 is TGTGCCAGCAAATCAGGGGAAAGAAGCAATCAGCCCCAGCATTTT.